The 17 T cell receptor beta chains below all came from one sample that was sequenced in a study of T cell repertoires in cytomegalovirus infection. From the reads, TCRdb called clonotypes with MiXCR, one entry per CDR3 protein. The table shows approximately 200,000 distinct CDR3 sequences, with 20% to 25% occurring only once. The sequencing sample was made of CD8+ T cells from PBMCs. Receptors originate from a human donor in good health (CMV status not recorded). Some clones in this sample may be carry-over from other donors' samples.

A note on this clonotype: Given a much more abundant clone one base away, this may be a read error. V gene TRBV7-6 combines with J gene TRBJ1-1; D unresolved. Trimming stripped 3 bases from V and 3 bases from J, with 11 bases between. The CDR3 loop spans 14 amino acids. Germline lookup yields CDR1 SGHVS and CDR2 FNYEAQ. CDR3 protein: CASSFEGADTEAFF. CDR3 in DNA: TGTGCCAGCAGCTTTGAGGGAGCCGACACTGAAGCTTTCTTT.

The V gene is TRBV27, the J gene TRBJ2-1, with 9 bases matching TRBD2. V gave up 1 base and J gave up 3 bases; unmatched junction bases: 4. The CDR3 sequence is 16 residues long. Germline lookup yields CDR1 MNHEY and CDR2 SMNVEV (reference sequence). The CDR3 spells CASSLWLAGNYNEQFF. CDR3 sequence (DNA): TGTGCCAGCAGTTTATGGCTAGCGGGGAACTACAATGAGCAGTTCTTC.

At least ten counts were recorded for this clonotype. This chain connects TRBV4-1 to TRBJ1-1; no firm D call. V gave up 1 base and J gave up 1 base, with 7 bases separating them. The CDR3 is made up of 14 amino acids. Germline assignment: CDR1 MGHRA and CDR2 YSYEKL. The CDR3: CASSQVFENTEAFF. Here the CDR3 DNA reads TGCGCCAGCAGCCAAGTTTTTGAGAACACTGAAGCTTTCTTT.

This clonotype was picked up a small number of times. The chain joins TRBV28 to TRBJ2-7; D gene uncertain. The V end was cut by 5 bases, the J end by 3 bases, with 11 bases between. The CDR3 length is 13 residues. CDR1 MDHEN and CDR2 SYDVKM come from the germline V gene. CDR3 sequence: CASSPRGYYEQYF. CDR3 bases: TGTGCCAGCAGTCCCCGAGGATACTACGAGCAGTACTTC.

Concerning this clonotype: One end of the junction does not line up with germline, which may come from a read error. The V and J genes are TRBV24-1 and TRBJ2-3; TRBD2 agrees at 10 bases. The CDR3 is 15 residues long. Germline CDR1 reads KGHDR; CDR2 reads SFDVKD. CDR3: CATSEDGLAADRQYF. CDR3 coding DNA: TGTGCCACCAGTGAAGACGGACTAGCGGCGGATAGGCAGTATTTT.

Comment on this clonotype: A clone one base away is much larger, so this may be a read error. The chain combines TRBV7-1 with TRBJ1-1, with D perhaps matching TRBD1 (5 bases). TRBV7-1 is an ORF, and what it does is uncertain. The CDR3 has 14 residues. Trimming pared 2 bases from V and 7 bases from J, leaving 14 bases between. As DNA, the CDR3 is TGTGCCAGCAGCTCAATTGTATGGGGGAATGAAGCTTTCTTT. This codes for CASSSIVWGNEAFF.

The chain employs TRBV2 and TRBJ2-7, with D hard to call. V was cut by 3 bases and J by 0 bases, with 3 bases left in between. The CDR3 spans 12 residues. Germline loops: CDR1 SNHLY, CDR2 FYNNEI. CDR3 sequence (DNA): TGTGCCAGCAGTGATGGCTCCTACGAGCAGTACTTC. Its protein is CASSDGSYEQYF.

In this sample, this clonotype turned up many times. For the CDR3, the DNA is TGTGCCAGCACCGCTTCGGTGGCAGGAACGAACACTGAAGCTTTCTTT. It encodes CASTASVAGTNTEAFF. V usage is TRBV7-6 and J usage is TRBJ1-1; D unresolved. Germline V gene sequence: CDR1 SGHVS, CDR2 FNYEAQ. This CDR3 is 16 amino acids long. The V and J ends lost 7 bases and 1 base respectively, with 19 bases between them. The complete variable domain, with remaining parts taken from reference TRBV7-6 and TRBJ1-1, reads GAGVSQSPRYKVTKRGQDVALRCDPISGHVSLYWYRQALGQGPEFLTYFNYEAQQDKSGLPNDRFSAERPEGSISTLTIQRTEQRDSAMYRCASTASVAGTNTEAFFGQGTRLTVV.

This clonotype was seen repeatedly, ten times or more. The chain recombines TRBV12-3 or TRBV12-4 with TRBJ2-5; 8 bases fit TRBD2. This CDR3 has 14 residues. Germline trimming cut 1 base from V and 8 bases from J; bases unmatched to any gene: 6. The CDR3 reads CASSLGGGTATQYF. The CDR3 coding sequence is TGTGCCAGCAGTTTAGGCGGGGGGACGGCTACCCAGTACTTC.

This clonotype turned up a few times. The chain uses TRBV13 and TRBJ2-3, with 8 bases matching TRBD1. Trimming took 5 bases from V and 0 from J; bases not matched to a gene: 13. The CDR3 spans 18 residues. Germline V gene data show CDR1 as PRHDT and CDR2 as FYEKMQ (reference sequence). This chain's CDR3 is CASSGRDRRYSSTDTQYF. CDR3 DNA: TGTGCCAGCAGCGGCCGGGACAGGCGATACTCTAGCACAGATACGCAGTATTTT.

The rearrangement links TRBV5-1 to TRBJ1-1, with 7 nucleotides matching TRBD1. Germline V lookup: CDR1 SGHRS, CDR2 YFSETQ. Unmatched junction bases numbered 9, after V lost 4 bases and J lost 3 bases. There are 15 residues in the CDR3. For the CDR3, the DNA is TGCGCCAGCAGCCCCGGGGGGGGGACAGACACTGAAGCTTTCTTT. Its protein is CASSPGGGTDTEAFF.

V and J are TRBV29-1 and TRBJ2-1; unclear D gene. The CDR3 is made up of 14 amino acids. Trimming removed 1 base at V and 0 bases at J, with 7 bases between. CDR1 and CDR2 (germline): SQVTM, ANQGSEA. The CDR3 is CSVEGLSSYNEQFF. The DNA of the CDR3 is TGCAGCGTTGAAGGGCTATCCTCCTACAATGAGCAGTTCTTC.

This clonotype showed up just a few times. The chain couples TRBV28 to TRBJ2-7; D is possibly TRBD2 (6 bases). Deletions cut 5 bases from V and 4 bases from J, with 21 bases between. Germline CDR1 is MDHEN and CDR2 is SYDVKM. This CDR3 is built from 16 residues. The CDR3 DNA follows: TGTGCCAGCAGTCGGACGGCGGGATCTCAATTTTACGAGCAGTACTTC. It encodes CASSRTAGSQFYEQYF. Together with reference TRBV28 and TRBJ2-7, the CDR3 gives the full variable domain: DVKVTQSSRYLVKRTGEKVFLECVQDMDHENMFWYRQDPGLGLRLIYFSYDVKMKEKGDIPEGYSVSREKKERFSLILESASTNQTSMYLCASSRTAGSQFYEQYFGPGTRLTVT.

Ten or more counts support this clonotype. This chain uses TRBV5-6 with TRBJ2-5, with unresolved D. Germline V CDR1 and CDR2: SGHDT, YYEEEE. Trimming removed 5 bases at V and 3 bases at J, with 17 bases between. This CDR3 region has 15 residues. The CDR3 reads CASSYATAGKETQYF. CDR3 coding DNA: TGTGCCAGCAGTTATGCGACGGCTGGTAAAGAGACCCAGTACTTC.

This chain links TRBV12-3 or TRBV12-4 with TRBJ2-1, with TRBD2 identical over 8 bases. J lost 8 bases, V lost 3 bases, and 9 bases had no gene match. This CDR3 is built from 15 residues. CDR3 in DNA: TGTGCCAGCAGTTTTTTCCGGGGGGGCTTAGATGAGCAGTTCTTC. It encodes CASSFFRGGLDEQFF.

The rearrangement joins TRBV6-4 to TRBJ2-3; TRBD2 aligns across 11 bases. Trimming took 6 bases from V and 5 from J; bases not matched to a gene: 7. CDR3 length: 15 residues. Germline CDR1 MRHNA, CDR2 SNTAGT. The chain's CDR3 is CASSVSGGAGDTQYF. The CDR3, as DNA: TGTGCCAGCAGCGTTAGCGGGGGGGCCGGAGATACGCAGTATTTT.

The rearrangement joins TRBV2 to TRBJ2-3; D gene unclear. The CDR3 covers 12 residues. The germline V gene has CDR1 SNHLY and CDR2 FYNNEI. The V end was cut by 6 bases, the J end by 4 bases, with 8 bases between. CDR3 region: CASRHSSDTQYF. CDR3 sequence (DNA): TGTGCCAGCAGACATTCGTCAGATACGCAGTATTTT. Full variable domain (rest looked up from reference TRBV2 and TRBJ2-3): EPEVTQTPSHQVTQMGQEVILRCVPISNHLYFYWYRQILGQKVEFLVSFYNNEISEKSEIFDDQFSVERPDGSNFTLKIRSTKLEDSAMYFCASRHSSDTQYFGPGTRLTVL.